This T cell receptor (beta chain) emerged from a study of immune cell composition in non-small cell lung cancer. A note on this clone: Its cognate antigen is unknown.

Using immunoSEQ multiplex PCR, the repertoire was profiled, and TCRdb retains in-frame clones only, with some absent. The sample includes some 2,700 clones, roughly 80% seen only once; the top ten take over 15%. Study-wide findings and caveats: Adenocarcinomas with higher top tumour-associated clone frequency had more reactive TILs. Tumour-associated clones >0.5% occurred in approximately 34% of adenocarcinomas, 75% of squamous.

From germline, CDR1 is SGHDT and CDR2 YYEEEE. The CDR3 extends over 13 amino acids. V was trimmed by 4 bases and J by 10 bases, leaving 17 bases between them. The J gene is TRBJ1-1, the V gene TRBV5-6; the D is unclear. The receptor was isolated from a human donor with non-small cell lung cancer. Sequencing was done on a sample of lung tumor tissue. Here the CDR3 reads CASSRSGIVGAFF. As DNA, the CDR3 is TGTGCCAGCAGCCGTTCGGGGATAGTTGGAGCTTTCTTT.